The rows below give T cell receptor beta chains drawn from one sample of a study of human T cells and chemical hapten exposure. Using its own MiXCR run on the RACE reads, TCRdb lists one record per CDR3 protein. The sample records 180,000 or so distinct CDR3 sequences, approximately 20% being singletons. Sequenced material: whole blood, taken in connection with sensitization to the hapten diphenylcyclopropenone (DPC). These receptors all come from a woman between 45 and 60 years old with alopecia areata. Some clones in this sample may be carry-over from other donors' samples. Both conserved end residues are part of each CDR3. A D gene is named only where the DNA matches it firmly. Size values are once, few and many counts, or a class for expanded clones, and some rows have none.

clone_size d_call j_call v_call cdr3_aa
- - TRBJ2-4 TRBV21-1 CASSKWPSGRDIQYF
few TRBD1 TRBJ2-6 TRBV4-2 CASSPWTGESGANVLTF
few - TRBJ2-1 TRBV7-2 CASSPGLLSYNEQFF
- - TRBJ2-5 TRBV18 CASSARAGPGETQYF
many TRBD2 TRBJ2-7 TRBV28 CASTLPGTSREEQYF
few - TRBJ2-7 TRBV9 CASSLEGYSYEQYF
few TRBD2 TRBJ2-4 TRBV11-1 CASSFSGFRENIQYF
few - TRBJ2-7 TRBV5-5 CASSLRYYYEQYF
- - TRBJ2-7 TRBV2 CASGAGEQYF
many - TRBJ2-3 TRBV27 CASSPGGGPSTDTQYF
few - TRBJ1-1 TRBV9 CASSVIEVNTEAFF
few - TRBJ1-3 TRBV25-1 CASSAPVSAYSGNTIYF
- - TRBJ2-3 TRBV5-1 CASSLEGGTDTQYF
- - TRBJ2-3 TRBV29-1 CSVEGDTQYF
- - TRBJ2-1 TRBV24-1 CATSDPKAGSYNEQFF
- - TRBJ2-4 TRBV2 CASSVYGGENIQYF
few - TRBJ1-6 TRBV10-2 CASSTTVYATLHF
- - TRBJ1-1 TRBV7-8 CASSARRHSNTEAFF
- TRBD1 TRBJ1-4 TRBV20-1 CSARGLQGGTGEKLFF
few TRBD1 TRBJ1-1 TRBV2 CASRPPGTGYTEAFF
many - TRBJ2-7 TRBV20-1 CSAQRLGSYEQYF
- - TRBJ2-3 TRBV29-1 CSVAGQGGTDTQYF
few TRBD1 TRBJ2-1 TRBV10-3 CAIGQGTVNEQFF
- - TRBJ1-2 TRBV14 CASSQEMGLGYTF
few - TRBJ2-5 TRBV29-1 CSIRDGQETQYF
- - TRBJ1-3 TRBV11-2 CASSLGERGSGNTIYF
- - TRBJ1-6 TRBV9 CASSRLQGSSYNSPLHF
- TRBD1 TRBJ1-6 TRBV10-3 CAISGGDRGSPLHF
- - TRBJ1-2 TRBV2 CASTVFQGGYTF
few TRBD2 TRBJ2-2 TRBV7-9 CASSDSSGRARTGELFF
- - TRBJ1-1 TRBV12-5 CASGLDTGPNTEAFF
few TRBD1 TRBJ2-4 TRBV7-8 CASSLAQGNIQYF
- TRBD2 TRBJ2-3 TRBV7-9 CASSPLGGGTDTQYF
- - TRBJ2-1 TRBV4-2 CASSRLRGLHNNEQFF
once - TRBJ2-7 TRBV27 CASSLVLLGSSYEQYF
- - TRBJ1-2 TRBV7-9 CASSLALARETGYTF
- TRBD1 TRBJ1-1 TRBV7-9 CASSLDSWGTGVSEAFF
few TRBD2 TRBJ2-5 TRBV5-1 CASSPSGREETQYF
few TRBD1 TRBJ2-7 TRBV7-9 CASSLTGNSYEQYF
- - TRBJ2-7 TRBV3-1 CASSQAGARYEQYF
- TRBD2 TRBJ2-5 TRBV7-9 CASSLAGRANYQETQYF
- - TRBJ2-2 TRBV7-8 CASSFLVGNTGELFF
few TRBD2 TRBJ2-3 TRBV29-1 CSVDRRILAGPKADTQYF
- - TRBJ2-6 TRBV20-1 CSARVSGANVLTF
many TRBD1 TRBJ1-5 TRBV18 CASSPDRGQPQHF
- TRBD2 TRBJ2-3 TRBV20-1 CSASREGLTDTQYF